This TCR beta chain originates from a study of T-cell reconstitution after alpha-beta-depleted transplantation in children. This clonotype was counted between two and nine times. Its antigen is not identified. Trimming removed 5 bases from V and 7 bases from J, with 14 bases in between. Germline CDR1 reads SGHTA; CDR2 reads FQGNSA. This CDR3 has 13 residues. The study, taken as a whole, reports: A year had passed since transplant, and T-cell counts and diversity by then came mostly from newly produced T cells. Where alpha-beta T cells came from about two months after transplant was reportedly several hundred expanded graft clones. Surviving thymic progenitors and recipient T cells were the source of high TCRbeta diversity at day 60 in some patients.

Unique molecular identifiers were built into the TCRbeta library. TCRdb re-called the PCR reads through MiXCR, storing one row per CDR3 protein. The repertoire has approximately 300,000 distinct CDR3 sequences, approximately 7.3% of them found once; the top ten carry 9.1%. This sequence originates from a female patient aged 2-15 years who had a stem cell transplant for Fanconi anemia, so the T cells may come from the graft donor. Sequenced material: peripheral blood, taken 360 days after TCRalphabeta/CD19-depleted stem cell transplant. The V call is TRBV7-2, the J call TRBJ1-1; tentatively, D is TRBD1 (6 bases). The CDR3 protein is CASSPLRGLEAFF. CDR3 nucleotides: TGTGCCAGCAGCCCGCTCAGGGGACTTGAAGCTTTCTTT. The whole variable domain, remainder taken from reference TRBV7-2 and TRBJ1-1, is GAGVSQSPSNKVTEKGKDVELRCDPISGHTALYWYRQSLGQGLEFLIYFQGNSAPDKSGLPSDRFSAERTGGSVSTLTIQRTQQEDSAVYLCASSPLRGLEAFFGQGTRLTVV.